A selection of T cell receptor beta chains follows, all from one sample in a study of control samples from healthy donors and cancer patients. The protocol was immunoSEQ multiplex PCR, while the TCRdb copy is restricted to in-frame clones and leaves out a portion. Found here are roughly 190,000 clones; the top ten clones hold under 2.5%. Sample: blood. These receptors were taken from a woman in her 30s in good health. CDR3s include the opening cysteine and the closing phenylalanine or tryptophan. The D gene is left open where the match is weak.

16 - TRBJ2-5 TRBV7-7 TGTGCTAGCAGCTTAGGAGGAACAGGGAACCAAGAGACCCAGTACTTC CASSLGGTGNQETQYF
14 - TRBJ1-4 TRBV5-1 TGCGCCAGCAGCTTAGGGACGAATAATGAAAAACTGTTTTTT CASSLGTNNEKLFF
17 TRBD1 TRBJ1-1 TRBV19 TGTGCCAGTAGTATAGCCCTACGACAGGGGAAGAACACTGAAGCTTTCTTT CASSIALRQGKNTEAFF
11 - TRBJ1-1 TRBV20-1 TGCAGTGCTAGGGATCGCTCTGAAGCTTTCTTT CSARDRSEAFF
16 TRBD2 TRBJ2-7 TRBV28 TGTGCCAGCAGTTTATTTGCCAGCGGGGGGGCCTCCGAGCAGTACTTC CASSLFASGGASEQYF
13 - TRBJ1-6 TRBV5-1 TGCGCCAGCACTGGGACGGATAATTCACCCCTCCACTTT CASTGTDNSPLHF
10 - TRBJ1-2 TRBV20-1 TGCAGTGCTTCACAATATGGCTACACCTTC CSASQYGYTF
15 - TRBJ2-1 TRBV9 TGTGCCAGCAGCGTAGGAGGGTCACTCTACAATGAGCAGTTCTTC CASSVGGSLYNEQFF
15 - TRBJ2-2 TRBV4-2 TGTGCCAGCAGCCAAGCTGCCCCCAACACCGGGGAGCTGTTTTTT CASSQAAPNTGELFF
11 - TRBJ1-5 TRBV6-2/TRBV6-3 TGTGCCAGCAGTCTACAGGGGCCCCAGCATTTT CASSLQGPQHF
15 TRBD1 TRBJ2-7 TRBV9 TGTGCCAGCAGCGTAGGGACAGGATTCGGCTACGAGCAGTACTTC CASSVGTGFGYEQYF
14 - TRBJ1-3 TRBV9 TGTGCCAGCAGCCCTCAGGACCGCAGAAACACCATATATTTT CASSPQDRRNTIYF
13 - TRBJ1-1 TRBV6-5 TGTGCCAGCAGCGTTGGGGGATACACTGAAGCTTTCTTT CASSVGGYTEAFF
13 - TRBJ1-5 TRBV12-3/TRBV12-4 TGTGCCAGCAGTTTATATGGCAATCAGCCCCAGCATTTT CASSLYGNQPQHF
14 - TRBJ1-1 TRBV5-1 TGCGCCAGCAGCTTGGCGGCAGGTGTGGCTGAAGCTTTCTTT CASSLAAGVAEAFF
17 TRBD2 TRBJ2-3 TRBV5-4 TGTGCCAGCAGCTTGACGTCCCTAGCGGGGGTCACAGATACGCAGTATTTT CASSLTSLAGVTDTQYF
14 TRBD2 TRBJ2-1 TRBV7-9 TGTGCCACCAAAGGGACTAGCGGGGGGGATGAGCAGTTCTTC CATKGTSGGDEQFF
18 - TRBJ2-2 TRBV7-9 TGTGCCAGCAGCTTAGCGTGGGGTACCAAAACGAACACCGGGGAGCTGTTTTTT CASSLAWGTKTNTGELFF
14 - TRBJ2-1 TRBV2 TGTGCCAGCAGTGAGACCTCTAGCGTAAATGAGCAGTTCTTC CASSETSSVNEQFF
13 TRBD2 TRBJ2-7 TRBV6-5 TGTGCCAGCAGTAGGACTAGAGGTTACGAGCAGTACTTC CASSRTRGYEQYF
14 - TRBJ2-7 TRBV5-5 TGTGCCAGCAGCTGGGCCAGGGGAGGATACGAGCAGTACTTC CASSWARGGYEQYF
19 - TRBJ1-1 TRBV30 TGTGCCTGGACCGAGCCGTTATTCAGGACGCCGCCCTGGAACACTGAAGCTTTCTTT CAWTEPLFRTPPWNTEAFF
13 - TRBJ1-1 TRBV3-1/TRBV3-2 TGTGCCAGCAGACTCTGGACGAACACTGAAGCTTTCTTT CASRLWTNTEAFF
15 TRBD1 TRBJ2-2 TRBV30 TGTGCCTGGAACGAACAAGGACAGGGGATAGGGGAGCTGTTTTTT CAWNEQGQGIGELFF
14 TRBD1 TRBJ1-2 TRBV7-2 TGTGCCAGCAGCTTCGGACAGGGGGGCTATGGCTACACCTTC CASSFGQGGYGYTF
16 TRBD2 TRBJ2-2 TRBV7-6 TGTGCCAGCAGCTCAGCGGGACCGATGATAGCCGGGGAGCTGTTTTTT CASSSAGPMIAGELFF
14 - TRBJ1-5 TRBV6-5 TGTGCCAGCAGGGGGGTCGGTTGGAATCAGCCCCAGCATTTT CASRGVGWNQPQHF
15 - TRBJ1-1 TRBV3-1/TRBV3-2 TGTGCCAGCAGCTTGCAACAGGGAAGGAACACTGAAGCTTTCTTT CASSLQQGRNTEAFF
17 - TRBJ1-5 TRBV7-9 TGTGCCAGCAGCTTAGGGGAGGGGCGGAGTTACAATCAGCCCCAGCATTTT CASSLGEGRSYNQPQHF
13 - TRBJ1-5 TRBV28 TGTGCCAGCAGTTTAGGCAGCAATCAGCCCCAGCATTTT CASSLGSNQPQHF
14 - TRBJ2-3 TRBV5-1 TGCGCCAGCAGCGCGGACAGACGCACAGATACGCAGTATTTT CASSADRRTDTQYF